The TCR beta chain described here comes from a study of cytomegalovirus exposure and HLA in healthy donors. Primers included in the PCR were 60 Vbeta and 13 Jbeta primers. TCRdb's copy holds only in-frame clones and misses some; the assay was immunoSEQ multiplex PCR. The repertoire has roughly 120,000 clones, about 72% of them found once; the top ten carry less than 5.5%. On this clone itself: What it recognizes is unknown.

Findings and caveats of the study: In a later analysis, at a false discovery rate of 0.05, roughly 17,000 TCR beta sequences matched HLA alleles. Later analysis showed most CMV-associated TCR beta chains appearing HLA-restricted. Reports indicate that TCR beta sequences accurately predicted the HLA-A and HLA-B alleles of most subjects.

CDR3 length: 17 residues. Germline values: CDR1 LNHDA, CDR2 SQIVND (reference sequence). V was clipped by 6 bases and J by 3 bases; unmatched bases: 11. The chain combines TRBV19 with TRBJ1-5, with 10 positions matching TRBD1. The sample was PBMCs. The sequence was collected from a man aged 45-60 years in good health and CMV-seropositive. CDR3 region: CASRGFWDRGYNQPQHF. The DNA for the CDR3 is TGTGCCAGTAGGGGATTTTGGGACAGGGGCTACAATCAGCCCCAGCATTTT.